This T cell receptor beta chain was sequenced for a study of blood T cell repertoires in COVID-19. Study-level background: Sources were T cells, B-cell-depleted T cells, or PBMCs; the material itself was cDNA or gDNA.

It was during active infection that Seattle patients were enrolled and then longitudinally followed. A single count supports this clone. The V and J ends lost 4 bases and 3 bases, in that order; junction bases with no gene match: 10. This CDR3 spans 16 amino acids. Germline V gene sequence: CDR1 SEHNR, CDR2 FQNEAQ (reference sequence). As processed by the authors: Amplification from reference gene primers served as the basis for estimated nucleated cell counts. The data were produced by immunoSEQ multiplex PCR, yet TCRdb's version contains in-frame clones alone and is incomplete. From that table come the V and J calls and clone size; the DNA was used to work out D and trimming. The sample lists about 130,000 clones, more than 85% seen once, with under 4.5% in the top ten.

The receptor comes from a man aged 55-75 years with COVID-19, enrolled during active disease. The rearrangement links TRBV7-9 to TRBJ2-7, with 9 positions matching TRBD1. The material sequenced was peripheral blood. CDR3 amino acids: CASSSDRTGDLYEQYF. Here the CDR3 DNA reads TGTGCCAGCAGCTCTGATAGGACAGGGGACCTCTACGAGCAGTACTTC.